The 24 T cell receptor beta chains in this list originate from one sample, sequenced in a study of T cells in localized non-small cell lung cancer. Assay: immunoSEQ multiplex PCR; the TCRdb copy retains only in-frame clones and omits some. The repertoire holds under 2,500 clones, with approximately 24% as singletons. Sequencing was performed on lung tumor tissue, taken before any cancer treatment. All receptors come from a male donor at least 60 years old with stage II squamous cell lung carcinoma.

This chain connects TRBV18 to TRBJ2-2, with D uncertain. Germline V gene sequence: CDR1 KGHSH, CDR2 LQKENI. This CDR3 has 14 amino acids. The V gene lost 2 bases and the J gene lost 0 bases, with 4 bases spanning the gap. CDR3 DNA: TGTGCCAGCTCACCAAGGGCGAACACCGGGGAGCTGTTTTTT. Protein: CASSPRANTGELFF.

This clone was seen more than once but under ten times. The chain combines TRBV18 with TRBJ2-7; 7 nucleotides match TRBD1. This CDR3 has 14 residues. Germline V CDR1 and CDR2: KGHSH, LQKENI. J lost 5 bases, V lost 4 bases, and 8 bases had no gene match. This chain's CDR3 is CASSLRQGGHEQYF. DNA of the CDR3: TGTGCCAGCTCACTAAGACAGGGCGGGCACGAGCAGTACTTC.

The sample holds a few counts of this clone. This rearrangement joins TRBV18 to TRBJ1-1; D perhaps matches TRBD1 (6 bases). Deletions cut 0 bases from V and 8 bases from J, with 16 bases between. Germline V CDR1 and CDR2: KGHSH, LQKENI. The CDR3 has 15 residues. CDR3 sequence reads: CASSPPPGHGAEAFF. Here the CDR3 DNA reads TGTGCCAGCTCACCACCCCCGGGACACGGAGCCGAAGCTTTCTTT.

This clone was counted only a few times. The genes are TRBV19 and TRBJ2-7; D might be TRBD1 or TRBD2, each matching 5 bases. CDR3 length: 15 amino acids. V lost 3 bases and J lost 1, with 13 bases in between. Germline V gives CDR1 LNHDA, CDR2 SQIVND (reference sequence). The CDR3 loop is CASSIQGSGSYEQYF. In nucleotides, the CDR3 is TGTGCCAGTAGTATTCAGGGTTCGGGGTCCTACGAGCAGTACTTC.

This clone turned up a few times. This chain links TRBV9 with TRBJ2-7; the D is unclear. V lost 5 bases, J lost 3 bases, and 12 bases lay in between. The germline gives CDR1 SGDLS, CDR2 YYNGEE. This CDR3 is built from 13 residues. In DNA form, the CDR3 reads TGTGCCAGCAGTTGGGCAGAATTCTACGAGCAGTACTTC. Protein product: CASSWAEFYEQYF.

This clone showed up just a few times. This chain joins TRBV5-1 and TRBJ2-7; D possibly uses TRBD1 or TRBD2 (5 bases each). Germline lookup yields CDR1 SGHRS and CDR2 YFSETQ. This CDR3 has 14 residues. The V gene lost 7 bases and the J gene lost 3 bases, with 17 bases spanning the gap. Written as DNA, the CDR3 is TGCGCCAGCGGGGGTTTAGACAGCCGCTACGAGCAGTACTTC. Amino acids: CASGGLDSRYEQYF.

The chain has TRBV29-1 and TRBJ1-4; D gene unclear. The CDR3 covers 12 residues. From germline, CDR1 is SQVTM and CDR2 ANQGSEA. Trimming took off 6 bases at V and 0 bases at J, with 5 bases between the two ends. CDR3 loop: CSVAATNEKLFF. As DNA, the CDR3 is TGCAGCGTCGCAGCAACTAATGAAAAACTGTTTTTT.

The rearrangement links TRBV11-3 to TRBJ2-5; tentatively, D is TRBD1 (6 bases). Trimming removed 8 bases from V and 1 base from J, with 17 bases in between. The CDR3 is made up of 15 amino acids. In germline, CDR1 is SGHNT, CDR2 YENEEA. CDR3 in amino acids: CASAAEVRGQETQYF. CDR3 in DNA: TGTGCCAGCGCTGCTGAGGTCAGGGGCCAAGAGACCCAGTACTTC.

The rearrangement joins TRBV18 to TRBJ1-2, with D possibly being TRBD1 (6 bases). CDR1 is KGHSH and CDR2 is LQKENI in the germline V gene. This CDR3 has 13 amino acids. Trimming pared 3 bases from V and 6 bases from J, leaving 11 bases between. The CDR3 DNA is TGTGCCAGCTCACCGGAGACAGGCGATGGCTACACCTTC. Translating gives CASSPETGDGYTF. Full variable domain (missing parts from reference TRBV18 and TRBJ1-2): NAGVMQNPRHLVRRRGQEARLRCSPMKGHSHVYWYRQLPEEGLKFMVYLQKENIIDESGMPKERFSAEFPKEGPSILRIQQVVRGDSAAYFCASSPETGDGYTFGSGTRLTVV.

This clone has a single count. The rearrangement joins TRBV28 to TRBJ2-2, with 7 bases identical to TRBD1. The germline V gene has CDR1 MDHEN and CDR2 SYDVKM. The CDR3 runs 14 residues. V was pared by 11 bases and J by 1 base, with 7 bases of the junction left unmatched. This CDR3 reads CAGKQGKNTGELFF. CDR3 sequence (DNA): TGTGCCGGCAAACAGGGGAAGAACACCGGGGAGCTGTTTTTT.

This clone is labeled as medium-sized (0.01 to 0.1%). The rearrangement links TRBV19 to TRBJ2-7; no firm D call. CDR1 is LNHDA, CDR2 SQIVND, per germline (reference sequence). Between the trimmed V and J ends, which lost 10 bases and 3 bases, there was a span of 16 bases. This CDR3 is built from 13 residues. The CDR3 nucleotides read TGTGCCACCTCCTCGAGGAACAGCTACGAGCAGTACTTC. It encodes CATSSRNSYEQYF.

V and J are TRBV10-3 and TRBJ2-6, with 11 bases that match TRBD2. V shed 2 bases, J shed 2 bases, and the junction held 2 bases outside the gene matches. This CDR3 region has 17 residues. Germline V gives CDR1 ENHRY, CDR2 SYGVKD. CDR3 coding DNA: TGTGCCATCAGTGAGCCGGGACTAGCGGCTGGGGCCAACGTCCTGACTTTC. This sequence encodes CAISEPGLAAGANVLTF.

The V gene is TRBV6-8, the J gene TRBJ2-7; 10 bases map to TRBD1. Germline CDR1 MNHGY, CDR2 SAAAGT. The CDR3 totals 13 residues. V lost 6 bases, J lost 6 bases, and 5 bases stayed unmatched. CDR3 DNA sequence: TGTGCCAGCAGACGACAGGGGGCGGTCGAGCAGTACTTC. It codes for CASRRQGAVEQYF.

By share, this clone counts as medium-sized. The chain employs TRBV11-3 and TRBJ2-7; 10 bases are shared with TRBD1. There are 15 residues in the CDR3. After removal of 5 bases from V and 4 bases from J, the junction contained 8 bases not matched to a gene. Germline CDR1 is SGHNT and CDR2 is YENEEA. The chain's CDR3 is CASSVGQGDKYEQYF. CDR3 nucleotides: TGTGCCAGCAGCGTCGGACAGGGGGATAAATACGAGCAGTACTTC.

The rearrangement links TRBV6-8 to TRBJ1-1; 8 bases are shared with TRBD1. The CDR3 sequence is 12 residues long. CDR1 and CDR2 (germline): MNHGY, SAAAGT. Germline trimming cut 10 bases from V and 1 base from J; bases unmatched to any gene: 2. CDR3: CAIRGPNTEAFF. The CDR3 DNA follows: TGTGCCATCAGGGGGCCGAACACTGAAGCTTTCTTT.

This clone occurred a few times. The chain carries TRBV6-8 and TRBJ2-6; a weak D match, TRBD1 (5 bases). Trimming shortened V by 10 bases and J by 7 bases, and 23 bases separated the two germline ends. CDR3 size: 16 residues. The V gene's germline CDR1 is MNHGY and CDR2 SAAAGT. CDR3 coding DNA: TGTGCCACCCACCCAGGGTTGAGTCGCGGAGCCAACGTCCTGACTTTC. Amino acid sequence: CATHPGLSRGANVLTF.

The chain carries TRBV9 and TRBJ2-7; the D gene is possibly TRBD1 (6 bases). This CDR3 region has 13 residues. Trimming took off 4 bases at V and 2 bases at J, with 10 bases between the two ends. CDR1 and CDR2 from the germline V gene are SGDLS and YYNGEE. This chain's CDR3 is CASSTGTTYEQYF. The CDR3 nucleotides read TGTGCCAGCAGCACGGGGACAACCTACGAGCAGTACTTC.

This clone was counted between two and nine times. This chain connects TRBV11-3 to TRBJ2-5, with 13 bases lining up with TRBD2. Trimming at V came to 4 bases and at J to 3 bases, leaving 11 bases not matched to a gene. The CDR3 totals 18 residues. Germline V lookup: CDR1 SGHNT, CDR2 YENEEA. The DNA of the CDR3 is TGTGCCAGCAGCTCCGGACTAGCGGGAGTAATGGGGGAAGAGACCCAGTACTTC. It is translated as CASSSGLAGVMGEETQYF.

This clone was observed a handful of times. This chain connects TRBV6-8 to TRBJ1-6; no clear D. V was trimmed by 2 bases and J by 6 bases, leaving 11 bases between them. The CDR3 loop spans 15 amino acids. Germline CDR1 is MNHGY and CDR2 is SAAAGT. The CDR3 nucleotides are TGTGCCAGCAGTTACGGCCAGGCCCTTAATTCACCCCTCCACTTT. It specifies CASSYGQALNSPLHF.

By sample share, this clone is medium-sized. The chain employs TRBV7-6 and TRBJ2-2, with 8 bases matching TRBD2. Germline CDR1 and CDR2: SGHVS and FNYEAQ. V gave up 6 bases and J gave up 7 bases; unmatched junction bases: 13. This CDR3 region has 16 residues. The CDR3 reads CASSGAGGVHGGELFF. The DNA of the CDR3 is TGTGCCAGCAGTGGGGCGGGGGGCGTACATGGCGGGGAGCTGTTTTTT.

The chain links TRBV6-9 to TRBJ2-7, with a tentative D call TRBD2 (6 bases). The ends were cut back, 5 bases at V and 4 bases at J, with 6 bases in the middle. CDR1 is MNHGY and CDR2 is SVAAGI in the germline V gene. There are 11 residues in the CDR3. CDR3 region: CASSGGYEQYF. CDR3 DNA: TGTGCCAGCAGTGGGGGGTACGAGCAGTACTTC.

The rearrangement uses TRBV7-4 and TRBJ1-1; 7 bases agree with TRBD1. After removal of 5 bases from V and 11 bases from J, the junction contained 11 bases not matched to a gene. CDR1 and CDR2 (germline): SGHVT, SQSDAQ. This CDR3 contains 13 residues. This CDR3 is CASSLSLQGEAFF. In DNA, the CDR3 is TGTGCCAGCAGCCTATCCCTCCAGGGGGAGGCTTTCTTT.

This chain connects TRBV28 to TRBJ1-2; D is undetermined. CDR3 size: 13 residues. The germline gives CDR1 MDHEN, CDR2 SYDVKM. Between the trimmed V and J ends, which lost 3 bases and 9 bases, there was a span of 14 bases. CDR3 sequence reads: CASSFRDFFSYTF. CDR3 coding DNA: TGTGCCAGCAGTTTCCGAGACTTTTTTAGCTACACCTTC.

The J gene is TRBJ2-5, the V gene TRBV9; D gene uncertain. The germline gives CDR1 SGDLS, CDR2 YYNGEE. Trimming pared 0 bases from V and 7 bases from J, leaving 7 bases between. The CDR3 is 12 residues long. CDR3 DNA sequence: TGTGCCAGCAGCGTAGAGGGCCTGACCCAGTACTTC. Translation: CASSVEGLTQYF.